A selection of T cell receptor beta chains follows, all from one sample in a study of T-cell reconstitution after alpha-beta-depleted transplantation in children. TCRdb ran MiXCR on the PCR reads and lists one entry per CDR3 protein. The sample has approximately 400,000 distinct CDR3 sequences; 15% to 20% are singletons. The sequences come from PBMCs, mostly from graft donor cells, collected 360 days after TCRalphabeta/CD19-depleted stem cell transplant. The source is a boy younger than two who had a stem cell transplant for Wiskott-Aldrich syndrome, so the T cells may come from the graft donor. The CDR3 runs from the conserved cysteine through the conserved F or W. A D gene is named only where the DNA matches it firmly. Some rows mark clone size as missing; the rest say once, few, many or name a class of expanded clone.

CDR3 protein: CATSSRAAFQQYF
CDR3 DNA: TGTGCCACCTCATCCAGGGCAGCCTTCCAGCAGTACTTC
D gene: .
J gene: TRBJ2-7
clone size: few
V gene: TRBV27

CDR3 protein: CSASSGSWGETQYF
CDR3 DNA: TGCAGTGCTAGTTCGGGTTCTTGGGGAGAGACCCAGTACTTC
D gene: .
J gene: TRBJ2-5
clone size: few
V gene: TRBV20-1

CDR3 protein: CASSLAQGREETQYF
CDR3 DNA: TGTGCCAGCAGTTTAGCACAGGGGAGAGAAGAGACCCAGTACTTC
D gene: TRBD1
J gene: TRBJ2-5
clone size: few
V gene: TRBV12-3/TRBV12-4

CDR3 protein: CASRRWTLPSSYEQYF
CDR3 DNA: TGTGCCAGCAGACGTTGGACATTGCCGAGCTCCTACGAGCAGTACTTC
D gene: .
J gene: TRBJ2-7
clone size: few
V gene: TRBV27

CDR3 protein: CASSYSPGLAKDTQYF
CDR3 DNA: TGTGCCAGCAGTTACTCACCGGGACTAGCGAAAGATACGCAGTATTTT
D gene: TRBD2
J gene: TRBJ2-3
clone size: few
V gene: TRBV6-5

CDR3 protein: CASSLGAGRYNEQFF
CDR3 DNA: TGTGCCAGCAGTTTGGGAGCGGGACGCTACAATGAGCAGTTCTTC
D gene: TRBD2
J gene: TRBJ2-1
clone size: .
V gene: TRBV12-3/TRBV12-4

CDR3 protein: CASSLPGPLGAKNIQYF
CDR3 DNA: TGTGCCAGCAGCTTGCCGGGACCCCTGGGAGCCAAAAACATTCAGTACTTC
D gene: .
J gene: TRBJ2-4
clone size: few
V gene: TRBV5-4

CDR3 protein: CASSLGSRANYGYTF
CDR3 DNA: TGTGCCAGCAGCTTAGGTAGCAGAGCTAACTATGGCTACACCTTC
D gene: .
J gene: TRBJ1-2
clone size: .
V gene: TRBV7-8

CDR3 protein: CASSLALRDAQYF
CDR3 DNA: TGTGCCAGCAGCTTAGCGCTTCGGGATGCGCAGTATTTT
D gene: .
J gene: TRBJ2-3
clone size: few
V gene: TRBV7-7

CDR3 protein: CASAFRGPNTGELFF
CDR3 DNA: TGTGCCAGCGCTTTCCGCGGGCCGAACACCGGGGAGCTGTTTTTT
D gene: .
J gene: TRBJ2-2
clone size: .
V gene: TRBV12-3/TRBV12-4

CDR3 protein: CASSHRTGTSRVDEQFF
CDR3 DNA: TGCGCCAGCAGCCACCGAACCGGGACTAGCAGGGTCGATGAGCAGTTCTTC
D gene: TRBD2
J gene: TRBJ2-1
clone size: .
V gene: TRBV4-3

CDR3 protein: CAISERAGHYGYTF
CDR3 DNA: TGTGCCATCAGTGAGAGGGCAGGGCACTATGGCTACACCTTC
D gene: .
J gene: TRBJ1-2
clone size: few
V gene: TRBV10-3

CDR3 protein: CASSLAGVNTGELFF
CDR3 DNA: TGTGCCAGCAGCTTAGCAGGGGTTAACACCGGGGAGCTGTTTTTT
D gene: .
J gene: TRBJ2-2
clone size: few
V gene: TRBV5-6

CDR3 protein: CASSRAAGAGGTQYF
CDR3 DNA: TGTGCCAGCAGCCGCGCAGCGGGGGCTGGCGGGACCCAGTACTTC
D gene: TRBD2
J gene: TRBJ2-5
clone size: .
V gene: TRBV3-1

CDR3 protein: CSARDTGTSGGVEQFF
CDR3 DNA: TGCAGTGCTAGAGATACCGGGACTAGCGGGGGAGTGGAGCAGTTCTTC
D gene: TRBD2
J gene: TRBJ2-1
clone size: .
V gene: TRBV20-1

CDR3 protein: CASSSRGNTEAFF
CDR3 DNA: TGTGCCAGCAGCTCCCGTGGAAACACTGAAGCTTTCTTT
D gene: .
J gene: TRBJ1-1
clone size: many
V gene: TRBV9

CDR3 protein: CASSFRQGMTDTQYF
CDR3 DNA: TGTGCCAGCAGCTTTAGACAGGGTATGACAGATACGCAGTATTTT
D gene: TRBD1
J gene: TRBJ2-3
clone size: .
V gene: TRBV13

CDR3 protein: CASSPARCGYTF
CDR3 DNA: TGTGCCAGCAGTCCGGCACGCTGTGGCTACACCTTC
D gene: .
J gene: TRBJ1-2
clone size: .
V gene: TRBV6-1

CDR3 protein: CASSFSLAGGITDTQYF
CDR3 DNA: TGCGCCAGCAGCTTCTCGCTAGCGGGCGGTATCACAGATACGCAGTATTTT
D gene: TRBD2
J gene: TRBJ2-3
clone size: .
V gene: TRBV5-1

CDR3 protein: CATSREGTQNTGELFF
CDR3 DNA: TGTGCCACCAGCAGAGAGGGGACACAGAACACCGGGGAGCTGTTTTTT
D gene: .
J gene: TRBJ2-2
clone size: .
V gene: TRBV15

CDR3 protein: CAISPLQGSEQFF
CDR3 DNA: TGTGCCATCAGTCCCTTGCAGGGGAGTGAGCAGTTCTTC
D gene: .
J gene: TRBJ2-1
clone size: .
V gene: TRBV10-3

CDR3 protein: CSAPSGGRVGTQYF
CDR3 DNA: TGCAGTGCCCCGAGCGGGGGGCGTGTAGGGACCCAGTACTTC
D gene: TRBD2
J gene: TRBJ2-5
clone size: few
V gene: TRBV20-1

CDR3 protein: CASSLWISGTGELFF
CDR3 DNA: TGCGCCAGCAGCTTGTGGATTAGCGGGACCGGGGAGCTGTTTTTT
D gene: TRBD2
J gene: TRBJ2-2
clone size: few
V gene: TRBV5-1

CDR3 protein: CASGRYGTSGAQETQYF
CDR3 DNA: TGTGCCAGCGGTCGTTACGGGACTAGCGGGGCCCAAGAGACCCAGTACTTC
D gene: TRBD2
J gene: TRBJ2-5
clone size: .
V gene: TRBV6-2/TRBV6-3

CDR3 protein: CASSKSTGALYEQYF
CDR3 DNA: TGTGCCAGCAGTAAATCGACCGGGGCCTTATACGAGCAGTACTTC
D gene: .
J gene: TRBJ2-7
clone size: few
V gene: TRBV6-5

CDR3 protein: CASHFSSYNSPLHF
CDR3 DNA: TGTGCCAGCCATTTCAGCTCCTATAATTCACCCCTCCACTTT
D gene: .
J gene: TRBJ1-6
clone size: .
V gene: TRBV28

CDR3 protein: CASSDGTDYQPQHF
CDR3 DNA: TGTGCCAGCAGCGACGGGACGGACTATCAGCCCCAGCATTTT
D gene: .
J gene: TRBJ1-5
clone size: few
V gene: TRBV9